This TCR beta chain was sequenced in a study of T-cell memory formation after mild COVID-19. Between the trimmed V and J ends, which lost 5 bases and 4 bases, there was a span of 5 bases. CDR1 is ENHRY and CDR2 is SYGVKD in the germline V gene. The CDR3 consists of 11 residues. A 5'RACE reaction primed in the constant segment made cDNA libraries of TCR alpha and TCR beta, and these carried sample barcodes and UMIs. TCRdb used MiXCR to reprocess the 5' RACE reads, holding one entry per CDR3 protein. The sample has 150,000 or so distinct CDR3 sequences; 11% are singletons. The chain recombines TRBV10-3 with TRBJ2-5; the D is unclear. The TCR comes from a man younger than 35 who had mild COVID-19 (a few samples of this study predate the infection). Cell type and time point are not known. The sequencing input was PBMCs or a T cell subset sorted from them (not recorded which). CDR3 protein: CAISSGETQYF. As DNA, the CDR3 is TGTGCCATCAGTAGTGGAGAGACCCAGTACTTC.